The subject of this entry is one T cell receptor beta chain. The target antigen is unknown. This entry belongs to a study of early T cells in non-severe SARS-CoV-2 infection. The overall study: Bulk RNA isolated from unsorted whole blood underwent sequencing; chains were not paired. General study results and limits: VDJdb matching favored anti-spike CD8 responses, missing private and CD4 specificities.

In the library, individual cDNA molecules carried attached unique molecular identifiers. TCRdb redid the calling of the 5' RACE reads with MiXCR, one entry per CDR3 protein. Among just under 65,000 distinct CDR3 sequences listed, 8% to 9% were seen once. CDR3 length: 15 amino acids. V lost 6 bases to trimming and J lost 2 bases, with 16 bases between them. This chain joins TRBV12-3 or TRBV12-4 and TRBJ1-1; D remains unclear. The source material was whole blood, sampled at baseline. This TCR derives from an adult who was a healthcare worker with PCR-confirmed SARS-CoV-2 infection or an uninfected control (not recorded which). The CDR3 nucleotides read TGTGCCAGCAGCCAAAGGACTCTCCAAAACACTGAAGCTTTCTTT. Its translation: CASSQRTLQNTEAFF.